The next 12 T cell receptor beta chains were all read from a single sample in a study of T-cell memory formation after mild COVID-19. TCRdb itself ran the 5' RACE reads through MiXCR, one entry per CDR3 protein. Of around 180,000 distinct CDR3 sequences detected, 16% appear once; the ten largest clones hold 2% to 2.5%. Sequencing used PBMCs or a T cell subset sorted from them (not recorded which). Source of these receptors: an adult woman who had mild COVID-19 (a few samples of this study predate the infection). Cell type and time point are not known.

The V gene is TRBV6-2 or TRBV6-3, the J gene TRBJ2-3; TRBD1 matches at 7 bases. The germline CDR1 and CDR2 sequences are MNHEY and SVGEGT. The CDR3 loop spans 13 amino acids. V lost 7 bases, J lost 6 bases, and 7 bases stayed unmatched. The chain's CDR3 is CASKGAQVDTQYF. CDR3 nucleotides: TGTGCCAGCAAGGGGGCCCAGGTGGATACGCAGTATTTT.

This chain joins TRBV7-3 and TRBJ2-3; D unresolved. Deletions cut 4 bases from V and 3 bases from J, with 11 bases between. The CDR3 runs to 14 residues. Germline V gene lookup returns CDR1 SGHTA and CDR2 FQGTGA. CDR3 protein: CASSSGLRTDTQYF. CDR3 sequence (DNA): TGTGCCAGCAGCTCGGGCCTTCGGACAGATACGCAGTATTTT.

In its sample, this clonotype was seen many times. V gene TRBV7-9 combines with J gene TRBJ2-7, with D possibly being TRBD2 (6 bases). This CDR3 is built from 12 residues. Trimming took 5 bases from V and 3 from J, leaving 8 bases between them. Germline CDR1 SEHNR, CDR2 FQNEAQ (reference sequence). CDR3 nucleotides: TGTGCCAGCAGCCGACTAGGCTACGAGCAGTACTTC. Its protein is CASSRLGYEQYF. The variable domain in full, completed from reference TRBV7-9 and TRBJ2-7, reads DTGVSQNPRHKITKRGQNVTFRCDPISEHNRLYWYRQTLGQGPEFLTYFQNEAQLEKSRLLSDRFSAERPKGSFSTLEIQRTEQGDSAMYLCASSRLGYEQYFGPGTRLTVT.

This clonotype was detected ten times or more. This rearrangement joins TRBV5-1 to TRBJ2-5, with D maybe TRBD1 (6 bases). CDR3 size: 14 residues. Trimming cost V 2 bases and J 1 base, with 9 bases left between them. Per the germline V gene, CDR1 is SGHRS and CDR2 is YFSETQ. The CDR3 sequence: CASSFGTTQETQYF. CDR3 DNA sequence: TGCGCCAGCAGCTTTGGGACAACCCAAGAGACCCAGTACTTC.

This chain uses TRBV6-5 with TRBJ1-1; no clear D gene. The ends were cut back, 1 base at V and 3 bases at J, with 6 bases in the middle. This CDR3 comprises 13 residues. Germline assignment: CDR1 MNHEY and CDR2 SVGAGI. As DNA, the CDR3 is TGTGCCAGCAGTTACTTAAGGGACACTGAAGCTTTCTTT. Protein: CASSYLRDTEAFF.

The chain employs TRBV7-2 and TRBJ2-3; a possible D gene is TRBD2 (5 bases). The CDR3 runs to 14 residues. Germline V gene data show CDR1 as SGHTA and CDR2 as FQGNSA. Deletions cut 3 bases from V and 5 bases from J, with 12 bases between. CDR3 region: CASSFSPEVDTQYF. DNA of the CDR3: TGTGCCAGCAGCTTCAGTCCGGAGGTAGATACGCAGTATTTT. The complete variable domain, with remaining parts taken from reference TRBV7-2 and TRBJ2-3, reads GAGVSQSPSNKVTEKGKDVELRCDPISGHTALYWYRQSLGQGLEFLIYFQGNSAPDKSGLPSDRFSAERTGGSVSTLTIQRTQQEDSAVYLCASSFSPEVDTQYFGPGTRLTVL.

This sequence joins TRBV5-1 and TRBJ2-5; TRBD1 or TRBD2 may be the D gene (6 bases each). Trimming removed 1 base at V and 5 bases at J, with 12 bases between. Per the germline V gene, CDR1 is SGHRS and CDR2 is YFSETQ. The CDR3 is 14 amino acids. The CDR3 nucleotides are TGCGCCAGCAGCTTGAACGGGGGCCCGGAGACCCAGTACTTC. Its protein product is CASSLNGGPETQYF.

This clonotype has only a few counts. CDR3 sequence reads: CASSQISGVDEETQYF. The CDR3 bases are TGCGCCAGCAGTCAAATCTCGGGGGTTGATGAAGAGACCCAGTACTTC. This rearrangement joins TRBV23-1 to TRBJ2-5; D is perhaps TRBD2 (6 bases). TRBV23-1 falls under the ORF class, with uncertain function. Trimming left V 2 bases short and J 3 bases short, with 16 bases between. The CDR3 covers 16 residues.

This clonotype turned up a few times. This chain uses TRBV18 with TRBJ1-4, with 7 positions matching TRBD1. From germline, CDR1 is KGHSH and CDR2 LQKENI. CDR3 size: 14 residues. V was pared by 6 bases and J by 7 bases, with 8 bases of the junction left unmatched. The DNA of the CDR3 is TGTGCCAGCTCCCGAGACGGACAGGCTGAAAAACTGTTTTTT. It codes for CASSRDGQAEKLFF.

This clonotype was observed a single time. V is TRBV11-2 and J is TRBJ1-6, with D possibly being TRBD1 (5 bases). This CDR3 comprises 15 residues. The germline V gene encodes CDR1 SGHAT and CDR2 FQNNGV. The ends were cut back, 3 bases at V and 3 bases at J, with 9 bases in the middle. The CDR3 is CASSFTGVYNSPLHF. The DNA for the CDR3 is TGTGCCAGCAGCTTCACAGGCGTCTATAATTCACCCCTCCACTTT.

This clonotype was seen only a few times. The V call is TRBV7-9, the J call TRBJ2-2, with D possibly TRBD1 on 5 matching bases. The CDR3 is 16 residues long. Germline lookup yields CDR1 SEHNR and CDR2 FQNEAQ (reference sequence). V gave up 1 base and J gave up 9 bases, with 18 bases separating them. CDR3 DNA sequence: TGTGCCAGCAGCTTAGGTGTTGGGGCCAAAACCAGGGAGCTGTTTTTT. Its protein is CASSLGVGAKTRELFF. The full variable domain, its missing parts supplied by reference TRBV7-9 and TRBJ2-2, is DTGVSQNPRHKITKRGQNVTFRCDPISEHNRLYWYRQTLGQGPEFLTYFQNEAQLEKSRLLSDRFSAERPKGSFSTLEIQRTEQGDSAMYLCASSLGVGAKTRELFFGEGSRLTVL.

This chain links TRBV5-1 with TRBJ2-7, with 7 bases aligning to TRBD1. With V trimmed by 3 bases and J by 3 bases, 9 bases remained unmatched. The CDR3 runs 15 residues. Germline assignment: CDR1 SGHRS and CDR2 YFSETQ. The CDR3 protein is CASSSTGERVYEQYF. The CDR3 DNA follows: TGCGCCAGCAGCTCAACAGGGGAACGTGTCTACGAGCAGTACTTC.